The next 28 T cell receptor beta chains were all read from a single sample in a study of cytomegalovirus exposure and HLA in healthy donors. Primers: 60 Vbeta forward and 13 Jbeta reverse. Profiling relied on immunoSEQ multiplex PCR, and the TCRdb table lists in-frame clones only, not all of them. The sample consists of 100,000 to 150,000 clones, roughly 88% of them appearing once. The specimen was PBMCs. These receptors were taken from a boy aged 10-17 years in good health and CMV-seronegative.

The CDR3 is CASSEWDRDYNQPQHF. The CDR3 DNA follows: TGTGCCAGCAGCGAATGGGACAGGGATTACAATCAGCCCCAGCATTTT. The chain joins TRBV6-1 to TRBJ1-5; 9 bases map to TRBD1. The CDR3 contains 16 residues. Germline V lookup: CDR1 MNHNS, CDR2 SASEGT. J was trimmed by 3 bases and V by 6 bases; bases with no gene match: 9.

V is TRBV5-1 and J is TRBJ1-5; D may be TRBD1 (5 bases). The CDR3 is 15 amino acids. Trimming removed 0 bases at V and 4 bases at J, with 11 bases between. Looked up from germline, CDR1 is SGHRS and CDR2 is YFSETQ. The DNA for the CDR3 is TGCGCCAGCAGCTTGGATCCAGGGAGGAATCAGCCCCAGCATTTT. Its protein is CASSLDPGRNQPQHF.

The gene calls are TRBV4-3 and TRBJ2-3; tentative D call: TRBD2 (6 bases). The V gene's germline CDR1 is LGHNA and CDR2 YSLEER. The CDR3 covers 15 residues. Trimming pared 3 bases from V and 1 base from J, leaving 11 bases between. The CDR3 region has the DNA TGCGCCAGCAGCCAGGGGGGTACGGGCACAGATACGCAGTATTTT. Amino acid sequence: CASSQGGTGTDTQYF.

The chain carries TRBV7-2 and TRBJ1-2; 8 nucleotides align to TRBD1. Per germline, CDR1 SGHTA and CDR2 FQGNSA. The V and J ends lost 5 bases and 8 bases, in that order; junction bases with no gene match: 13. CDR3 length equals 15 residues. In DNA, the CDR3 is TGTGCCAGCAGCCCGGGACAGGAGGCCGGGGGGGGCTACACCTTC. This sequence encodes CASSPGQEAGGGYTF. The whole variable domain, remainder taken from reference TRBV7-2 and TRBJ1-2, is GAGVSQSPSNKVTEKGKDVELRCDPISGHTALYWYRQSLGQGLEFLIYFQGNSAPDKSGLPSDRFSAERTGGSVSTLTIQRTQQEDSAVYLCASSPGQEAGGGYTFGSGTRLTVV.

The V gene is TRBV6-6, the J gene TRBJ1-1, with D unresolved. V was clipped by 0 bases and J by 7 bases, with 9 bases between them. Germline CDR1 MNHNY, CDR2 SVGAGI (reference sequence). This CDR3 is built from 13 residues. The CDR3 DNA reads TGTGCCAGCAGTTACTCCAAGCCGGGTGAAGCTTTCTTT. Protein: CASSYSKPGEAFF.

The J gene is TRBJ2-3, the V gene TRBV10-3; possibly TRBD2 for D (5 bases). Germline loops: CDR1 ENHRY, CDR2 SYGVKD. The CDR3 spans 14 residues. V lost 2 bases and J lost 2, with 8 bases in between. The CDR3 DNA follows: TGTGCCATCAGTGAGGGACTTCCCACAGATACGCAGTATTTT. It codes for CAISEGLPTDTQYF.

The chain carries TRBV7-2 and TRBJ1-1, with 8 nucleotides matching TRBD1. CDR3 length: 12 residues. With V trimmed by 8 bases and J by 3 bases, 2 bases remained unmatched. Germline CDR1 and CDR2: SGHTA and FQGNSA. CDR3 DNA sequence: TGTGCCAGCGGCAGGGGGCACACTGAAGCTTTCTTT. Residues: CASGRGHTEAFF.

This clone was seen just once. The chain employs TRBV29-1 and TRBJ2-1; the match to TRBD1 covers 7 bases. Germline assignment: CDR1 SQVTM and CDR2 ANQGSEA. V shed 3 bases and J 9 bases; nucleotides not matched to a gene: 11. The CDR3 is 14 residues long. Here the CDR3 DNA reads TGCAGCGTTGAGGGTCCCAGGGGGTCATGTGAGCAGTTCTTC. The encoded protein is CSVEGPRGSCEQFF.

This clone was recorded only once. In DNA, the CDR3 is TGCAGCGTTGGGGCCGGGACTAGCGGCACAGATACGCAGTATTTT. This codes for CSVGAGTSGTDTQYF. The chain joins TRBV29-1 to TRBJ2-3; TRBD2 agrees at 10 bases. V lost 4 bases, J lost 1 base, and 5 bases stayed unmatched. CDR3 size: 15 residues. The germline gives CDR1 SQVTM, CDR2 ANQGSEA.

V and J are TRBV9 and TRBJ1-1; D remains unclear. CDR1 and CDR2 from the germline V gene are SGDLS and YYNGEE. Trimming took off 0 bases at V and 4 bases at J, with 10 bases between the two ends. This CDR3 is 14 amino acids long. CDR3 DNA: TGTGCCAGCAGCGTAGTGGCGGAGGGCACTGAAGCTTTCTTT. Protein sequence: CASSVVAEGTEAFF.

The V and J genes are TRBV14 and TRBJ2-1; unclear D gene. There are 13 residues in the CDR3. Germline V gene data show CDR1 as SGHDN and CDR2 as FVKESK. V was pared by 3 bases and J by 0 bases, with 3 bases between. CDR3 loop: CASSHSSYNEQFF. In nucleotides, the CDR3 is TGTGCCAGCAGCCATAGCTCCTACAATGAGCAGTTCTTC.

V and J are TRBV27 and TRBJ2-5, with D possibly matching TRBD1 (5 bases). Germline-derived CDR1 and CDR2 are MNHEY and SMNVEV (reference sequence). The length of the CDR3 is 15 residues. Trimming removed 5 bases from V and 5 bases from J, with 18 bases in between. The CDR3 sequence is CASSPQVPAGETQYF. CDR3 nucleotides: TGTGCCAGCAGTCCTCAGGTTCCAGCAGGGGAGACCCAGTACTTC.

This clone turned up a few times. The J gene is TRBJ1-1, the V gene TRBV9; the D gene is possibly TRBD1 (5 bases). The germline V gene encodes CDR1 SGDLS and CDR2 YYNGEE. The CDR3 spans 15 residues. V lost 4 bases, J lost 0 bases, and 13 bases lay in between. Written as DNA, the CDR3 is TGTGCCAGCAGCCCCGACAGTGACATGAACACTGAAGCTTTCTTT. Translated: CASSPDSDMNTEAFF.

This chain connects TRBV7-8 to TRBJ2-1; tentatively, D is TRBD1 (5 bases). Germline V gives CDR1 SGHVS, CDR2 FQNEAQ. V lost 4 bases to trimming and J lost 0 bases, with 10 bases between them. This CDR3 has 15 amino acids. DNA for the CDR3: TGTGCCAGCAGCTCCAGGGTGAACTCCTACAATGAGCAGTTCTTC. Amino acid sequence: CASSSRVNSYNEQFF.

The V call is TRBV4-3, the J call TRBJ1-2; the D gene is possibly TRBD1 (5 bases). The CDR3 totals 14 residues. Germline CDR1 LGHNA, CDR2 YSLEER. V gave up 0 bases and J gave up 3 bases, with 8 bases separating them. Here the CDR3 reads CASSQDLGDYGYTF. CDR3 nucleotide sequence: TGCGCCAGCAGCCAAGATCTAGGGGACTATGGCTACACCTTC.

This clone showed up just a few times. This rearrangement joins TRBV6-1 to TRBJ1-2; 8 positions agree with TRBD1. The CDR3 has 14 amino acids. The trim removed 4 bases at V and 7 bases at J, leaving 8 bases unmatched. Germline CDR1 MNHNS, CDR2 SASEGT. CDR3 residues: CASSARPGGSGYTF. The CDR3 coding sequence is TGTGCCAGCAGTGCCCGCCCAGGGGGCAGTGGCTACACCTTC.

The CDR3 DNA sequence: TGTGCCAGCAGCGCGACTAGCGGGAGTTATGTAAACACCGGGGAGCTGTTTTTT. It is translated as CASSATSGSYVNTGELFF. V and J are TRBV9 and TRBJ2-2; 12 bases align to TRBD2. The CDR3 sequence is 18 residues long. The V gene end was trimmed by 3 bases and the J gene end by 2 bases; junction bases not matched to a gene: 8. From germline, CDR1 is SGDLS and CDR2 YYNGEE.

This clone was seen only a few times. The rearrangement joins TRBV2 to TRBJ1-1, with D perhaps TRBD1 (5 bases). The length of the CDR3 is 13 residues. The germline CDR1 and CDR2 sequences are SNHLY and FYNNEI. With 8 bases removed from V and 5 bases from J, the gap between germline ends came to 15 bases. The chain's CDR3 is CASGGEVRTEAFF. The CDR3 DNA reads TGTGCCAGCGGGGGGGAGGTTAGGACTGAAGCTTTCTTT.

The chain combines TRBV9 with TRBJ1-2; 8 positions agree with TRBD1. The CDR3 is made up of 11 amino acids. The germline gives CDR1 SGDLS, CDR2 YYNGEE. The junction had 4 bases not matched to a gene; V was cut back by 7 bases and J by 8 bases. CDR3 residues: CASADRGGYTF. DNA for the CDR3: TGTGCCAGCGCCGACAGGGGCGGCTACACCTTC.

The J gene is TRBJ2-1, the V gene TRBV7-4, with TRBD2 matching 7 bases. The V gene end was trimmed by 2 bases and the J gene end by 3 bases; junction bases not matched to a gene: 7. The CDR3 extends over 16 amino acids. CDR1 is SGHVT, CDR2 SQSDAQ, per germline. The CDR3 nucleotides are TGTGCCAGCAGCTTAAATTTGCGGGAGATCTACAATGAGCAGTTCTTC. Translating gives CASSLNLREIYNEQFF.

The CDR3 spells CASSVGCSYEQYF. DNA of the CDR3: TGCGCCAGCAGTGTCGGTTGCTCCTACGAGCAGTACTTC. The chain joins TRBV10-1 to TRBJ2-7; D remains unclear. CDR3 length equals 13 residues. Trimming removed 4 bases from V and 0 bases from J, with 7 bases in between. CDR1 WNHNN and CDR2 SYGVQD come from the germline V gene (reference sequence).

The chain uses TRBV13 and TRBJ2-3; weak D call: TRBD1 (5 bases). The germline V and J ends were trimmed by 4 bases and 0 bases, with 14 bases remaining between them. Germline CDR1 is PRHDT and CDR2 is FYEKMQ (reference sequence). The CDR3 sequence is 16 residues long. CDR3 bases: TGTGCCAGCAGCTCTACGACAGCTCTAAGCACAGATACGCAGTATTTT. Protein: CASSSTTALSTDTQYF.

Concerning this clone itself: The sample holds other DNA sequences that translate to the same CDR3. CDR3 loop: CASSLQGANYGYTF. The DNA of the CDR3 is TGTGCCAGCAGCTTGCAGGGGGCAAACTATGGCTACACCTTC. The V call is TRBV5-4, the J call TRBJ1-2; TRBD1 matches 8 bases. J was trimmed by 2 bases and V by 1 base; bases with no gene match: 1. Germline V lookup: CDR1 SGHNT, CDR2 YYREEE (reference sequence). This CDR3 has 14 amino acids.

The chain combines TRBV20-1 with TRBJ1-1; tentative D call: TRBD1 (5 bases). V was clipped by 0 bases and J by 13 bases, with 12 bases between them. The germline CDR1 and CDR2 sequences are DFQATT and SNEGSKA (reference sequence). This CDR3 is built from 11 residues. This CDR3 reads CSAREDDRGFF. In DNA form, the CDR3 reads TGCAGTGCTAGAGAGGATGACAGAGGTTTCTTT.

V usage is TRBV7-9 and J usage is TRBJ2-1; TRBD2 matches at 7 bases. Germline CDR1 is SEHNR and CDR2 is FQNEAQ (reference sequence). The CDR3 sequence is 17 residues long. Trimming cost V 1 base and J 6 bases; bases outside gene matches: 12. The CDR3 spells CASSLGTGGGRPNEQFF. CDR3 DNA sequence: TGTGCCAGCAGCTTAGGAACGGGGGGAGGGAGACCCAATGAGCAGTTCTTC.

This chain uses TRBV29-1 with TRBJ2-1; TRBD2 matches at 7 bases. Germline-derived CDR1 and CDR2 are SQVTM and ANQGSEA. V lost 0 bases and J lost 8; bases outside the gene matches: 4. This CDR3 is 13 amino acids long. The CDR3 reads CSVEDGGVYEQFF. The CDR3 DNA reads as TGCAGCGTTGAAGATGGGGGGGTATATGAGCAGTTCTTC.

The chain uses TRBV27 and TRBJ2-3; TRBD1 matches 8 bases. The trim removed 6 bases at V and 8 bases at J, leaving 4 bases unmatched. This CDR3 has 12 amino acids. Germline assignment: CDR1 MNHEY and CDR2 SMNVEV (reference sequence). CDR3 loop: CASSPDRGTQYF. CDR3 bases: TGTGCCAGCAGCCCCGACAGGGGTACGCAGTATTTT.

The chain uses TRBV5-6 and TRBJ2-7, with D possibly matching TRBD1 (5 bases). Trimming stripped 1 base from V and 1 base from J, with 12 bases between. Germline V gene data show CDR1 as SGHDT and CDR2 as YYEEEE. CDR3 length: 15 residues. Here the CDR3 reads CASSLISTGSYEQYF. As DNA, the CDR3 is TGTGCCAGCAGCTTGATTTCAACAGGATCCTACGAGCAGTACTTC.